This paragraph covers one T cell receptor (beta chain) sequence. What it binds is unknown. This sample is part of a study of shared clonotypes between healthy human individuals. Study findings and constraints: Against clonotypes common to all four donors, non-shared ones had lower generation probabilities.

Original processing methods: Owing to the provision of junction-only sequences devoid of quality scores by immunoSEQ, filtering differed. Clones were sequenced by immunoSEQ multiplex PCR, and TCRdb holds only the in-frame ones, with some missing. That table furnishes V, J and clone size, whereas the DNA furnished D and trimming. The repertoire has around 2.3 million clones, approximately 94% of them found once; the top ten carry about 0.13%. HIV-negative, healthy adults without recent acute infections or vaccinations were the donors. The TCR sequence derives from a man younger than 35 in good health. Sequencing input: naive CD4+ T cells sorted from blood. Noted subset: CD45RA+ positively selected.

CDR3 amino acids: CSARLAGDHTGELFF. CDR3 coding DNA: TGCAGCGCCCGACTAGCGGGGGACCACACCGGGGAGCTGTTTTTT. This sequence joins TRBV29-1 and TRBJ2-2, with TRBD2 matching 12 bases. The CDR3 totals 15 residues. V lost 7 bases and J lost 3; bases outside the gene matches: 6. Per the germline V gene, CDR1 is SQVTM and CDR2 is ANQGSEA.